Reported below is one T cell receptor (beta chain). This sample stems from a study of OX40 agonist ivuxolimab in advanced cancers. Assay: immunoSEQ multiplex PCR; the TCRdb copy retains only in-frame clones and omits some. The repertoire holds 72,000 or so clones, with about nine tenths as singletons. The source is an adult with an advanced solid tumor such as melanoma, head and neck, liver or kidney cancer. The sample was CD4+ or CD8+ T cells sorted from blood, taken in a trial of the OX40 agonist ivuxolimab.

This CDR3 is CASSPRKTGGGETQYF. CDR3 coding DNA: TGTGCCAGCAGCCCTCGCAAAACGGGGGGGGGCGAGACCCAGTACTTC. This sequence joins TRBV7-2 and TRBJ2-5; 8 positions agree with TRBD2. The CDR3 loop spans 16 amino acids. The junction had 13 bases not matched to a gene; V was cut back by 5 bases and J by 5 bases. Germline CDR1 SGHTA, CDR2 FQGNSA.